Below, 15 T cell receptor beta chains from the same sample are listed, as sequenced in a study of CXCR3-negative and CXCR3-positive naive CD8 T cells. Overall study findings and caveats: Naive cells with CXCR3 showed TRB CDR3s that were more hydrophobic than those in CXCR3-negative naive cells.

For these TCRs, the target antigens are not known. The study made its TRB cDNA libraries by 5' RACE, adding UMI labels. TCRdb reprocessed the 5' RACE reads and keeps a single row for each CDR3 protein, giving no DNA. Its table records 110,000 or so distinct CDR3 sequences. What was sequenced was naive CXCR3+ CD8+ T cells from blood. Subset denoted: CD45RO-CCR7+CD27+CD95- naive CD8+ T cells expressing CXCR3 (TNR3+). Source of these receptors: a human donor in good health. Some clones in this sample may be carry-over from other donors' samples.

The chain employs TRBV6-5 and TRBJ1-5; TCRdb designates TRBD1, a call that cannot be tested without DNA. Germline-derived CDR1 and CDR2 are MNHEY and SVGAGI. CDR3 size: 14 residues. CDR3 in amino acids: CASSPGTGNQPQHF.

The V gene is TRBV30, the J gene TRBJ2-3; TCRdb names TRBD2, which stays unverified in the absence of DNA. CDR3 length equals 16 residues. The germline gives CDR1 GTSNPN, CDR2 SVGIG (reference sequence). CDR3 residues: CAWRNPLAGGTDTQYF.

V and J are TRBV13 and TRBJ2-7; TCRdb picks TRBD1, but there is no DNA to check that call. This CDR3 spans 15 amino acids. Germline V gives CDR1 PRHDT, CDR2 FYEKMQ (reference sequence). The CDR3 loop is CASSLIRDRFSEQYF.

The CDR3 spells CASSAWREQYF. V usage is TRBV28 and J usage is TRBJ2-7; TCRdb outputs TRBD2, but without DNA this stays unchecked. Germline CDR1 and CDR2: MDHEN and SYDVKM. This CDR3 contains 11 residues.

The rearrangement uses TRBV12-3 or TRBV12-4 and TRBJ2-3. The CDR3 sequence is 17 residues long. The CDR3 sequence: CASRTSRVTASTDTQYF.

The chain carries TRBV5-1 and TRBJ2-3. The CDR3 contains 12 residues. Germline V gene data show CDR1 as SGHRS and CDR2 as YFSETQ. CDR3 residues: CASSFLGDTQYF.

The chain has TRBV12-3 or TRBV12-4 and TRBJ2-7. There are 12 residues in the CDR3. CDR3 residues: CASSQISYEQYF.

This rearrangement joins TRBV29-1 to TRBJ2-3; TCRdb selects TRBD1, and the lack of DNA leaves this call unchecked. There are 13 residues in the CDR3. The V gene's germline CDR1 is SQVTM and CDR2 ANQGSEA. CDR3 in amino acids: CSRRDKYTDTQYF.

V usage is TRBV28 and J usage is TRBJ1-1; the TCRdb call, TRBD1, lacks DNA for checking. The CDR3 loop spans 15 amino acids. Germline V gene lookup returns CDR1 MDHEN and CDR2 SYDVKM. The chain's CDR3 is CASSTTVQTWAEAFF.

This chain uses TRBV27 with TRBJ1-5. Germline values: CDR1 MNHEY, CDR2 SMNVEV (reference sequence). The CDR3 is made up of 15 amino acids. CDR3 region: CASSLFGGERQPQHF.

The CDR3 sequence is CASSSPEGLYEQYF. This chain joins TRBV7-9 and TRBJ2-7; absent DNA, TCRdb's TRBD1 call cannot be checked. The length of the CDR3 is 14 residues. Germline V lookup: CDR1 SEHNR, CDR2 FQNEAQ (reference sequence).

The CDR3 loop is CASGWGNSYEQYF. This chain links TRBV7-2 with TRBJ2-7; without DNA, the TCRdb call of TRBD1 cannot be checked. The CDR3 is 13 residues long. Germline loops: CDR1 SGHTA, CDR2 FQGNSA.

This chain links TRBV6-2 or TRBV6-3 with TRBJ2-2; there is no DNA to check the TCRdb D call of TRBD2. CDR3 length: 16 amino acids. Germline V gene data show CDR1 as MNHEY and CDR2 as SVGEGT. This CDR3 is CASSLDEGPNTGELFF.

The CDR3 is CASSITIADTQYF. The genes are TRBV7-3 and TRBJ2-3. Germline V CDR1 and CDR2: SGHTA, FQGTGA. The CDR3 contains 13 residues. The full variable domain, in which reference TRBV7-3 and TRBJ2-3 provide the parts outside the CDR3, is GAGVSQTPSNKVTEKGKYVELRCDPISGHTALYWYRQSLGQGPEFLIYFQGTGAADDSGLPNDRFFAVRPEGSVSTLKIQRTERGDSAVYLCASSITIADTQYFGPGTRLTVL.

This chain links TRBV20-1 with TRBJ1-2; the D call of TRBD1 rests on TCRdb alone, since no DNA is present to check it. Germline CDR1 DFQATT, CDR2 SNEGSKA (reference sequence). CDR3 length: 16 residues. CDR3 region: CSARDSPGQGAHGYTF.